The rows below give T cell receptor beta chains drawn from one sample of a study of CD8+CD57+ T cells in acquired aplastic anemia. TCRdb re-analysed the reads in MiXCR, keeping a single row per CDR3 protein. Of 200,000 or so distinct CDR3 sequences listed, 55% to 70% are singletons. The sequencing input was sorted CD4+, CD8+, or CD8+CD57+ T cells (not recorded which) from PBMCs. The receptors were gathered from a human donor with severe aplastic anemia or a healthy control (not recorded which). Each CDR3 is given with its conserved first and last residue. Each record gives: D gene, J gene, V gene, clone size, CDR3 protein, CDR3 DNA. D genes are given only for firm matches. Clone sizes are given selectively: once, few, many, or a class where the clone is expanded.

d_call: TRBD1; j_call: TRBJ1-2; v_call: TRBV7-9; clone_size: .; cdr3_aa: CASSLADRLDYGYTF; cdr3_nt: TGTGCCAGCAGCTTAGCGGACAGGTTGGACTATGGCTACACCTTC
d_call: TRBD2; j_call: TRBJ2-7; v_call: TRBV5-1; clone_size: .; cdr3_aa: CASSSPNRTSGGAYSYEQYF; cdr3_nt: TGCGCCAGCAGCTCGCCGAACAGGACTAGCGGGGGGGCCTACTCCTACGAGCAGTACTTC
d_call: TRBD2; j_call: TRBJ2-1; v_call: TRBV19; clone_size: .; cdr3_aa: CATSPKRTSEGNEQFF; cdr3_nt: TGTGCCACCTCCCCCAAGAGGACTAGCGAAGGGAATGAGCAGTTCTTC
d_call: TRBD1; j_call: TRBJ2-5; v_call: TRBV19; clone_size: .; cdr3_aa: CASSINRGETQYF; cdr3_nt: TGTGCCAGTAGTATTAACAGGGGCGAGACCCAGTACTTC
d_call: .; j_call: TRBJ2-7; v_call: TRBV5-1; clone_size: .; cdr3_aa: CASSPHRDLALEQYF; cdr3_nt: TGCGCCAGCAGTCCACACAGGGATTTGGCACTTGAGCAGTACTTC
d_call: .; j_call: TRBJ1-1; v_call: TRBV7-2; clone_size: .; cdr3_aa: CASSLALIGAAFF; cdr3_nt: TGTGCCAGCAGCTTAGCGCTTATAGGGGCGGCTTTCTTT
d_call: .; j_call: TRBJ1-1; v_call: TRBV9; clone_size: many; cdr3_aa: CASSATELGEAFF; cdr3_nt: TGTGCCAGCAGCGCGACAGAGCTTGGTGAAGCTTTCTTT
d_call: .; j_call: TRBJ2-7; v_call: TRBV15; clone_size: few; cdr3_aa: CATSREGGGASLEQYF; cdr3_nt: TGTGCCACCAGCAGAGAGGGAGGGGGCGCTTCGCTCGAGCAGTACTTC
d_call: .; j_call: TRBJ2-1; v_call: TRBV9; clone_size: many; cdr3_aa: CASSVVSAEYNEQFF; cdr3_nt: TGTGCCAGCAGCGTAGTGAGCGCTGAGTACAATGAGCAGTTCTTC
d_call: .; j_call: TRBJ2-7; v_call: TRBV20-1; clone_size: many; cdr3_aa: CSARDLTGYEQYF; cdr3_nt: TGCAGTGCTAGAGATTTGACAGGCTACGAGCAGTACTTC
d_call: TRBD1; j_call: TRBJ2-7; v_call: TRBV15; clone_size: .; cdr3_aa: CATSRGEAQGATYEQYF; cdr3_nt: TGTGCCACCAGCAGAGGGGAAGCGCAGGGGGCTACCTACGAGCAGTACTTC
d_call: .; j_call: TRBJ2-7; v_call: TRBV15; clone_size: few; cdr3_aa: CATSRGGTAHSYEQYF; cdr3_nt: TGTGCCACCAGCAGAGGAGGGACTGCACACTCCTACGAGCAGTACTTC
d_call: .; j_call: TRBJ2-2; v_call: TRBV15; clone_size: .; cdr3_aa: CATSRGTVGNTGELFF; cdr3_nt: TGTGCCACCAGCAGAGGGACAGTAGGAAACACCGGGGAGCTGTTTTTT
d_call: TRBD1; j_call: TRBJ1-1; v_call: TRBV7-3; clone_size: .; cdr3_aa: CASSYRGPGEAFF; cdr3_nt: TGTGCCAGCAGTTATAGGGGGCCTGGTGAAGCTTTCTTT
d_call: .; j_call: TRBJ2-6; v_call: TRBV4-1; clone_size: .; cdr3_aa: CASSPRPSGANVLTF; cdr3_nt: TGCGCCAGCAGCCCCCGACCCTCTGGGGCCAACGTCCTGACTTTC
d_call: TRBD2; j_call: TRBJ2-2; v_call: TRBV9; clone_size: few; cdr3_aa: CASSVGGSLAGTTGELFF; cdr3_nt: TGTGCCAGCAGCGTAGGGGGTTCGCTAGCGGGTACCACCGGGGAGCTGTTTTTT
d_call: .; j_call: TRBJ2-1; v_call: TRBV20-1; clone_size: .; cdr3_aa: CSARAYNEQFF; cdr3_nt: TGCAGTGCTAGAGCCTACAATGAGCAGTTCTTC
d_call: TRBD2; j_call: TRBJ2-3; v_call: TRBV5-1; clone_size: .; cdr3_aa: CASTLTPGLRTDTQYF; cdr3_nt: TGCGCCAGCACGCTTACGCCGGGACTAAGGACTGATACGCAGTATTTT
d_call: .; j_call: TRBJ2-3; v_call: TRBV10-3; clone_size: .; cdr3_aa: CAISGRTGSTDTQYF; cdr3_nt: TGTGCCATCAGCGGGAGGACAGGGAGCACAGATACGCAGTATTTT
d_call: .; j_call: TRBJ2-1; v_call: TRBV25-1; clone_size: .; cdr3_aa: CASSEVDSSSYNEQFF; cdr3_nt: TGTGCCAGCAGTGAAGTCGATTCCAGCTCCTACAATGAGCAGTTCTTC
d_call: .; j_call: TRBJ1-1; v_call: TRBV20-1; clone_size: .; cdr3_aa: CSALPSDGETEAFF; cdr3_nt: TGCAGTGCCCTACCCTCGGACGGGGAAACTGAAGCTTTCTTT